This TCR beta chain was sequenced in a study of T cells in Graves' hyperthyroidism and ophthalmopathy. The CDR3 consists of 14 residues. V was trimmed by 0 bases and J by 2 bases, leaving 7 bases between them. Germline CDR1 is KGHSH and CDR2 is LQKENI. This clonotype came up many times. Diagnosis rested on symptoms, serum thyroxine and TRAb, thyroid ultrasound, and orbital computed tomography. It was RNA transcripts that yielded the amplified TCR beta CDR3 regions. The HTBI primer set was used in a first-round RT-PCR of the TCR CDR3. TCRdb ran MiXCR on the multiplex PCR reads and lists one entry per CDR3 protein. The data contain under 350,000 distinct CDR3 sequences, about 18% of them singletons.

The rearrangement uses TRBV18 and TRBJ1-1; D not certain. The receptor was derived from a woman in her 50s with Graves' hyperthyroidism. The sample consisted of blood. The CDR3 DNA reads as TGTGCCAGCTCACCACCCGACCTAAACACTGAAGCTTTCTTT. Translation: CASSPPDLNTEAFF.